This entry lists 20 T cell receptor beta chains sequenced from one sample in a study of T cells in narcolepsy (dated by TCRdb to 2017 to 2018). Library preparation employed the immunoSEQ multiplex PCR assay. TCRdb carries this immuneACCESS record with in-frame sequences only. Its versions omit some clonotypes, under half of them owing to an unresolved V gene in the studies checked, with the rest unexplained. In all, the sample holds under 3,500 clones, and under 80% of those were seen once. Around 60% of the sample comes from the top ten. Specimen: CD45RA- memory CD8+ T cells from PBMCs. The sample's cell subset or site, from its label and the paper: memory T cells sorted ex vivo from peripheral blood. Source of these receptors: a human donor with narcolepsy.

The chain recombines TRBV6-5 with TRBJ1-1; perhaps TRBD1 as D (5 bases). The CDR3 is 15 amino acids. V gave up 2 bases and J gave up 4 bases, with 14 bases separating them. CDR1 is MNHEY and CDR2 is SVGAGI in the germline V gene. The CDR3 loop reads CASSYPGGLGTEAFF. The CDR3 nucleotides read TGTGCCAGCAGTTACCCCGGGGGTTTGGGCACTGAAGCTTTCTTT.

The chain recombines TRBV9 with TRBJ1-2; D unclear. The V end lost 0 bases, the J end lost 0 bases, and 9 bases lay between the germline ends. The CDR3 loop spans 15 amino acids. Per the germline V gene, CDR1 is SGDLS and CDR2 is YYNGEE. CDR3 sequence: CASSVAVATNYGYTF. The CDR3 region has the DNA TGTGCCAGCAGCGTAGCGGTAGCTACTAACTATGGCTACACCTTC.

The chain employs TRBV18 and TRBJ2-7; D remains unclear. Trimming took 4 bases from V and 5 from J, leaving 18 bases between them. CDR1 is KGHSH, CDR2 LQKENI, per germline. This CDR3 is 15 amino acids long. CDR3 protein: CASSQIEELLDEQYF. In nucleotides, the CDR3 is TGTGCCAGCTCACAGATCGAGGAGCTCCTTGACGAGCAGTACTTC.

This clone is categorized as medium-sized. CDR3 amino acids: CASSEAGYSNQPQHF. The CDR3 nucleotides are TGTGCCAGCAGTGAAGCGGGGTATAGCAATCAGCCCCAGCATTTT. V and J are TRBV2 and TRBJ1-5, with unresolved D. Germline CDR1 reads SNHLY; CDR2 reads FYNNEI. This CDR3 is 15 amino acids long. V was clipped by 0 bases and J by 0 bases, with 6 bases between them. The full variable domain, completed using reference TRBV2 and TRBJ1-5, is EPEVTQTPSHQVTQMGQEVILRCVPISNHLYFYWYRQILGQKVEFLVSFYNNEISEKSEIFDDQFSVERPDGSNFTLKIRSTKLEDSAMYFCASSEAGYSNQPQHFGDGTRLSIL.

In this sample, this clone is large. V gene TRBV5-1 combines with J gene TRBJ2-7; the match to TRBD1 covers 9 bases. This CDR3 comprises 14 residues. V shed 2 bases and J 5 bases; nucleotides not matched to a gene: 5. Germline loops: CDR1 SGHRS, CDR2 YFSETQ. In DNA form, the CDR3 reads TGCGCCAGCAGCTTCACCCGGGACAGGGACGAGCAGTACTTC. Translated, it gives CASSFTRDRDEQYF. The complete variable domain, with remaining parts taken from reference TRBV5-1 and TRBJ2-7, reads KAGVTQTPRYLIKTRGQQVTLSCSPISGHRSVSWYQQTPGQGLQFLFEYFSETQRNKGNFPGRFSGRQFSNSRSEMNVSTLELGDSALYLCASSFTRDRDEQYFGPGTRLTVT.

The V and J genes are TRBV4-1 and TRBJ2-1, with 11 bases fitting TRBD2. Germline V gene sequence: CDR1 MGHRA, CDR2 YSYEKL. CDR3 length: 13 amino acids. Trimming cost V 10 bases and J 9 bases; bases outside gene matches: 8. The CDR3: CAISGTSGGEQFF. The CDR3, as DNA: TGCGCCATTTCCGGGACTAGCGGAGGTGAGCAGTTCTTC.

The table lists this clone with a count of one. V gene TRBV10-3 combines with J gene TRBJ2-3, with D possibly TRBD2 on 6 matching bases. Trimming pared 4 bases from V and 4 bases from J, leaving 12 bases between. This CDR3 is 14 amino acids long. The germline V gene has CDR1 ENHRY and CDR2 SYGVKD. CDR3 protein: CAISAGEQSDTQYF. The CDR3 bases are TGTGCCATCAGTGCGGGGGAGCAGTCAGATACGCAGTATTTT.

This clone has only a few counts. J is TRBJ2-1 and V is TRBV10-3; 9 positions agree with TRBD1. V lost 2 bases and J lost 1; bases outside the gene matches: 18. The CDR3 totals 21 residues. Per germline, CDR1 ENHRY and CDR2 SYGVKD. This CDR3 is CAISETDPTFPGQGSYNEQFF. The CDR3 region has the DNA TGTGCCATCAGTGAGACCGATCCGACTTTTCCGGGACAGGGATCCTACAATGAGCAGTTCTTC.

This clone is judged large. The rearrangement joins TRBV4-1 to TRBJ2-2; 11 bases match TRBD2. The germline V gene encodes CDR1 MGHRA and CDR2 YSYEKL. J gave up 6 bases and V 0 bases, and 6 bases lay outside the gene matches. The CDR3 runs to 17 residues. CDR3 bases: TGCGCCAGCAGCCAAGATCTGGGACTAGCGGACGCCGGGGAGCTGTTTTTT. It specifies CASSQDLGLADAGELFF.

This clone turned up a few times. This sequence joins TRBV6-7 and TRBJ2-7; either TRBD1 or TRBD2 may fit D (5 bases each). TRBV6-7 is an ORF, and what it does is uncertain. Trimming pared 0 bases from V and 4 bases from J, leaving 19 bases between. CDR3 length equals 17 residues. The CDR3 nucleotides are TGTGCCAGCAGTTACTCTCGTCTCCCGGGGACCTTATACGAGCAGTACTTC. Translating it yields CASSYSRLPGTLYEQYF.

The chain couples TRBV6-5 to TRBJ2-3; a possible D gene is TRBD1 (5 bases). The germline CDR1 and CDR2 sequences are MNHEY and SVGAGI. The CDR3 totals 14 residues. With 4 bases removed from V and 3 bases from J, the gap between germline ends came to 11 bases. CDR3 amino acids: CASSSGRETDTQYF. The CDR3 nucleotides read TGTGCCAGCAGTTCTGGCAGGGAAACAGATACGCAGTATTTT.

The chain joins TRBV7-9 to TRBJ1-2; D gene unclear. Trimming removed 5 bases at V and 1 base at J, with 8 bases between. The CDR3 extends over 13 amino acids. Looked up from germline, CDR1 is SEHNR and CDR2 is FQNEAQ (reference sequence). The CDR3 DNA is TGTGCCAGCAGCGAGGCAGATAACTATGGCTACACCTTC. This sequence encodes CASSEADNYGYTF.

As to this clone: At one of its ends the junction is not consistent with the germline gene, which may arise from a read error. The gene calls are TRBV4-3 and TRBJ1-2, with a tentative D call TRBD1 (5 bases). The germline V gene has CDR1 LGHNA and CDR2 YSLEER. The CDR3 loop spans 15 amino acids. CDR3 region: CACRQVQGSVLGYTF. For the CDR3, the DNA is TGCGCCTGCAGGCAAGTGCAGGGTTCCGTCCTTGGCTACACCTTC.

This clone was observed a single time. DNA for the CDR3: TGTGCCTGGATTCGGATCGGAGGCTCTGGGGCCAACGTCCTGACTTTC. Translated, it gives CAWIRIGGSGANVLTF. V is TRBV30 and J is TRBJ2-6, with D perhaps TRBD2 (5 bases). The CDR3 has 16 residues. V gave up 4 bases and J gave up 0 bases, with 13 bases separating them. CDR1 GTSNPN and CDR2 SVGIG come from the germline V gene (reference sequence).

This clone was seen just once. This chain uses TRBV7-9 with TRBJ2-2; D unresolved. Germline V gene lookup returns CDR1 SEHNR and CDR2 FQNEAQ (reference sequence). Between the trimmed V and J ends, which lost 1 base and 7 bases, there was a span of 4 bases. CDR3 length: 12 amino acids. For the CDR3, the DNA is TGTGCCAGCAGCTTAGGGCGCGGGGAGCTGTTTTTT. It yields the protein CASSLGRGELFF.

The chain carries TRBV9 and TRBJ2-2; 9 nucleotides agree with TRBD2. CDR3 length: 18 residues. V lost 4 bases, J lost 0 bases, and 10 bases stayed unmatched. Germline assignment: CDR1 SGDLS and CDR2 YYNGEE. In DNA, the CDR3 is TGTGCCAGCAGCCACCCTAGGAGACTAGCGGCGAACACCGGGGAGCTGTTTTTT. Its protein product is CASSHPRRLAANTGELFF.

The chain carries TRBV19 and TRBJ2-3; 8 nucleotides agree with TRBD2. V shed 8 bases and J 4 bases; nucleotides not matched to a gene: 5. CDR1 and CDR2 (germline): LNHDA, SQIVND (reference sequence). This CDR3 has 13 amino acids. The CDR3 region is CASLDGGADTQYF. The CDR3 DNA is TGTGCCAGTCTAGACGGGGGGGCAGATACGCAGTATTTT. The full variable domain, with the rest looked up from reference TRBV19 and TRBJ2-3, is DGGITQSPKYLFRKEGQNVTLSCEQNLNHDAMYWYRQDPGQGLRLIYYSQIVNDFQKGDIAEGYSVSREKKESFPLTVTSAQKNPTAFYLCASLDGGADTQYFGPGTRLTVL.

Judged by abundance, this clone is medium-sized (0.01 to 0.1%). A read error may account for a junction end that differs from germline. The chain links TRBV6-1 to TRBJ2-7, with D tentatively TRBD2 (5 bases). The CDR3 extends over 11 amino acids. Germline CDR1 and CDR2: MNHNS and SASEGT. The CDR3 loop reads CASMHSNGGFF. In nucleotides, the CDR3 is TGTGCCAGCATGCACAGTAATGGAGGATTTTTC.

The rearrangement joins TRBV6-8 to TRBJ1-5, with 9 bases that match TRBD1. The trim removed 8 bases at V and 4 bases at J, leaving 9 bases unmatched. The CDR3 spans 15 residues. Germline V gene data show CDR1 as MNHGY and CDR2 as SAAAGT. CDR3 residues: CASRTGGRFNQPQHF. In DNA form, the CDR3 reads TGTGCCAGCCGAACAGGGGGCCGATTTAATCAGCCCCAGCATTTT.

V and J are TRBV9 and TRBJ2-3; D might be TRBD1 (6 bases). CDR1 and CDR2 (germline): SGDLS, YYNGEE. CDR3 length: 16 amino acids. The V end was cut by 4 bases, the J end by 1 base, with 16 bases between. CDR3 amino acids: CASSPTQGQGTDTQYF. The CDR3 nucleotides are TGTGCCAGCAGCCCCACGCAGGGGCAGGGCACAGATACGCAGTATTTT.